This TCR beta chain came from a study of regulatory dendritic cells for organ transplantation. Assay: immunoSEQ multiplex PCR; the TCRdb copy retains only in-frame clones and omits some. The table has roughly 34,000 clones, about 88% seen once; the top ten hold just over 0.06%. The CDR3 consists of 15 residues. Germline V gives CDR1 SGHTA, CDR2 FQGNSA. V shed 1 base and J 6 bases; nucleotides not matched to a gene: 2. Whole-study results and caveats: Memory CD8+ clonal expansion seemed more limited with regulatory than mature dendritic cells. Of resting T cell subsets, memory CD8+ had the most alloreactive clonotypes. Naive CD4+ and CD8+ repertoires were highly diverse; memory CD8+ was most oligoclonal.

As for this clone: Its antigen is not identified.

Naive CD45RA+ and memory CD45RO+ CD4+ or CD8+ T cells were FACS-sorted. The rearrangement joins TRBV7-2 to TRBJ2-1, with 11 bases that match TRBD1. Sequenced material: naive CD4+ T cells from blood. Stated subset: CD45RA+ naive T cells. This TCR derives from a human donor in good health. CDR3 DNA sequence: TGTGCCAGCAGCTTAGTTGGGACAGGGGGCAATGAGCAGTTCTTC. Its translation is CASSLVGTGGNEQFF.